A single T cell receptor (beta chain) is shown here with its context. The V and J ends lost 6 bases and 3 bases, in that order; junction bases with no gene match: 7. Looked up from germline, CDR1 is LNHDA and CDR2 is SQIVND (reference sequence). This CDR3 has 14 residues. The data belong to a study of blood T cell repertoires in COVID-19. Study-wide background: COVID-19 samples from acute and convalescent phases originated in the United States, Italy and Spain. Sources were T cells, B-cell-depleted T cells, or PBMCs; the material itself was cDNA or gDNA.

The protocol was immunoSEQ multiplex PCR, while the TCRdb copy is restricted to in-frame clones and leaves out a portion. The table has under 400,000 clones, under 90% seen once; the top ten hold less than 3.5%. V gene TRBV19 combines with J gene TRBJ2-7; 8 positions agree with TRBD1. This clonotype originated in a woman aged 25 to 39 with COVID-19, enrolled during active disease. The sequenced material came from peripheral blood. The CDR3 DNA follows: TGTGCCAGTAGCACCGGACAGGGCTTCTACGAGCAGTACTTC. Encoded protein: CASSTGQGFYEQYF. The whole variable domain, remainder taken from reference TRBV19 and TRBJ2-7, is DGGITQSPKYLFRKEGQNVTLSCEQNLNHDAMYWYRQDPGQGLRLIYYSQIVNDFQKGDIAEGYSVSREKKESFPLTVTSAQKNPTAFYLCASSTGQGFYEQYFGPGTRLTVT.